This T cell receptor (beta chain) emerged from a study of cytomegalovirus exposure and HLA in healthy donors. Study at large: Early on, a data release was issued that held 65 million to 100 million unique TCRs from HLA-typed donors. Study results and caveats: TCR beta sequences numbering about 17,000 were associated with HLA alleles at 0.05 false discovery rate in a later analysis.

V lost 5 bases and J lost 2, with 16 bases in between. Germline V gives CDR1 LNHDA, CDR2 SQIVND (reference sequence). This CDR3 contains 15 residues. Amplification used 60 Vbeta primers and 13 Jbeta primers. TCRdb keeps only in-frame clones here, not all; method: immunoSEQ multiplex PCR. This sample has approximately 150,000 clones, with approximately 83% found just once. A note on this clone: The antigen remains undetermined.

The V gene is TRBV19, the J gene TRBJ2-7; D perhaps matches TRBD2 (6 bases). Sequenced input: PBMCs. This sequence originates from a male donor in good health and CMV-seronegative. CDR3 amino acids: CASSGEAVATYEQYF. The CDR3 DNA sequence: TGTGCCAGTAGTGGGGAGGCCGTAGCAACCTACGAGCAGTACTTC.